A selection of T cell receptor beta chains follows, all from one sample in a study of blood T cell repertoires in COVID-19. Libraries were prepared by immunoSEQ multiplex PCR; TCRdb keeps only in-frame clonotypes and omits some of them. Here the sample spans more than 300,000 clones, more than 75% being singletons. The sample taken for sequencing was peripheral blood. The receptor source for this set is a woman aged 25 to 45 with COVID-19, enrolled during active disease. CDR3s include the opening cysteine and the closing phenylalanine or tryptophan. The D gene is left open where the match is weak. Only some rows state a clone size, as once, few, many or a class for expanded clones.

clone size,CDR3 length,V gene,D gene,J gene,CDR3 DNA,CDR3 protein
NA,17,TRBV6-1,NA,TRBJ2-1,TGTGCCAGCAGTGACACGCCCGCCTCGCGAGGTGAGGGCGAGCAGTTCTTC,CASSDTPASRGEGEQFF
NA,13,TRBV11-2,NA,TRBJ1-1,TGTGCCAGCAGCTTACGACAAGGCACTGAAGCTTTCTTT,CASSLRQGTEAFF
NA,13,TRBV6-1,NA,TRBJ2-3,TGTGCCAGCAGTGAATTATTCACAGATACGCAGTATTTT,CASSELFTDTQYF
NA,15,TRBV7-2,TRBD2,TRBJ2-1,TGTGCCAGCAGCCAGAGCGGGAGGGCCCACAATGAGCAGTTCTTC,CASSQSGRAHNEQFF
NA,15,TRBV7-8,TRBD1,TRBJ2-2,TGTGCCAGCAGCCGCAGGGGGCAAGGCACCGGGGAGCTGTTTTTT,CASSRRGQGTGELFF
NA,16,TRBV28,TRBD1,TRBJ2-7,TGTGCCAGCAGTTCCCCCCCGGGACAGGGGGTGTACGAGCAGTACTTC,CASSSPPGQGVYEQYF
NA,14,TRBV10-3,TRBD1,TRBJ2-7,TGTGCCATCAGAGGGACAGGCAGTCCCTACGAGCAGTACTTC,CAIRGTGSPYEQYF
few,14,TRBV2,TRBD1,TRBJ1-4,TGTGCCAGCACGACAGGGGGCGAAAATGAAAAACTGTTTTTT,CASTTGGENEKLFF
NA,15,TRBV28,TRBD1,TRBJ1-4,TGTGCCAGCAGTAACCGGGACAGGGCCATCGCAAAACTGTTTTTT,CASSNRDRAIAKLFF
few,13,TRBV2,TRBD1,TRBJ2-7,TGTGCCAGCAAAGGGACAGGGTGGCACGAGCAGTACTTC,CASKGTGWHEQYF
NA,15,TRBV7-2,NA,TRBJ1-1,TGTGCCAGCAGCTTAGGACGCCGTCCGGGCACTGAAGCTTTCTTT,CASSLGRRPGTEAFF
few,14,TRBV19,NA,TRBJ1-2,TGTGCCAGTAGTATCGCGCAGTCGGGCTATGGCTACACCTTC,CASSIAQSGYGYTF
NA,16,TRBV10-3,TRBD2,TRBJ2-1,TGTGCCATCAGTGTCCGTGGGACTAGCGGGAGTAGTGAGCAGTTCTTC,CAISVRGTSGSSEQFF
NA,16,TRBV6-4,TRBD2,TRBJ2-4,TGTGCCAGCAGTGAATCGGGACTAGCGGGCAAAAACATTCAGTACTTC,CASSESGLAGKNIQYF
few,13,TRBV7-9,TRBD2,TRBJ2-1,TGTGCCAGCAGGGCTAGCGGGACCAATGAGCAGTTCTTC,CASRASGTNEQFF
NA,16,TRBV7-9,NA,TRBJ1-2,TGTGCCAGCAGCTTAGGGCCAGCGCAGAGGAACTATGGCTACACCTTC,CASSLGPAQRNYGYTF
NA,14,TRBV4-1,NA,TRBJ2-5,TGCGCCAGCAGCCAGACCCCCGGGGGAGAGACCCAGTACTTC,CASSQTPGGETQYF
NA,13,TRBV2,NA,TRBJ1-1,TGTGCCAGCAGTGAAAGAATCGACAGTGAAGCTTTCTTT,CASSERIDSEAFF
NA,13,TRBV4-1,NA,TRBJ2-7,TGCGCCAGCAGCCAACTTCCGTCCTACGAGCAGTACTTC,CASSQLPSYEQYF
NA,13,TRBV12-3/TRBV12-4,NA,TRBJ1-1,TGTGCCAGCAGCACCGGTCTGCGGGCTGAAGCTTTCTTT,CASSTGLRAEAFF
many,13,TRBV28,NA,TRBJ1-1,TGTGCCAGCAGTTTGGGGGGTGACACTGAAGCTTTCTTT,CASSLGGDTEAFF
NA,17,TRBV15,TRBD1,TRBJ2-5,TGTGCCACCAGCGAGGACCTCGGGACAGGGGTCCAAGAGACCCAGTACTTC,CATSEDLGTGVQETQYF
few,12,TRBV4-2,TRBD2,TRBJ2-3,TGTGCGACTAGCGTAAGATCAGATACGCAGTATTTT,CATSVRSDTQYF
NA,15,TRBV4-1,NA,TRBJ2-1,TGCGCCAGCAGCCGGACTTATAGCTCCTACAATGAGCAGTTCTTC,CASSRTYSSYNEQFF
NA,15,TRBV4-1,NA,TRBJ2-1,TGCGCCAGCAGCCAAGAATCTGGCCCCTACAATGAGCAGTTCTTC,CASSQESGPYNEQFF
NA,15,TRBV28,TRBD1,TRBJ2-3,TGTGCCAGCAGTCAACAGACAGGGCGAGCAGATACGCAGTATTTT,CASSQQTGRADTQYF
NA,17,TRBV9,TRBD1,TRBJ2-5,TGTGCCAGCAGCGTCCGCGGGGGACAGGGGGAGCAAGAGACCCAGTACTTC,CASSVRGGQGEQETQYF
few,14,TRBV9,TRBD1,TRBJ2-7,TGTGCCAGCAGCGATGGGACAGGAGACTACGAGCAGTACTTC,CASSDGTGDYEQYF
NA,15,TRBV2,TRBD2,TRBJ2-3,TGTGCCAGCCAGGGAGGACTAGCGGGAGCGGATACGCAGTATTTT,CASQGGLAGADTQYF
NA,14,TRBV2,TRBD1,TRBJ1-3,TGTGCCAGGGGGACAGGGGCTTCTGGAAACACCATATATTTT,CARGTGASGNTIYF
once,13,TRBV9,NA,TRBJ1-2,TGTGCCAGCAGCGTAGAGACAGACTATGGCTACACCTTC,CASSVETDYGYTF
NA,12,TRBV3-1/TRBV3-2,NA,TRBJ2-5,TGTGCCAGCAGCCAAGATATAGAGACCCAGTACTTC,CASSQDIETQYF
NA,14,TRBV2,NA,TRBJ2-1,TGTGCCAGCAGTGTGTCTAGCGTCTACAATGAGCAGTTCTTC,CASSVSSVYNEQFF
NA,13,TRBV29-1,TRBD2,TRBJ2-5,TGCAGCGTTGCGGTTAGCGGGAAAGAGACCCAGTACTTC,CSVAVSGKETQYF
NA,14,TRBV30,NA,TRBJ1-4,TGTGCCTGGAGGGCGACAGTGTGGGATGAAAAACTGTTTTTT,CAWRATVWDEKLFF
NA,15,TRBV10-3,TRBD2,TRBJ2-1,TGTGCCATCAGTGAGAAAGGACTAGGACGAAGAGAGCAGTTCTTC,CAISEKGLGRREQFF
NA,16,TRBV13,TRBD1,TRBJ2-3,TGTGCCAGCAGCAACACCGGGACAGGGTCATCAGATACGCAGTATTTT,CASSNTGTGSSDTQYF
NA,16,TRBV6-1,TRBD1,TRBJ2-2,TGTGCCAGCAGTGAATATGGGACAGGGGTAACCGGGGAGCTGTTTTTT,CASSEYGTGVTGELFF
few,15,TRBV9,TRBD2,TRBJ2-5,TGTGCCAGCAGCGTTAACCCTAGCGGCCAAGAGACCCAGTACTTC,CASSVNPSGQETQYF
NA,14,TRBV2,TRBD1,TRBJ1-5,TGTGCCAGCAGAGAGACAGGGTCCGGACAGCCCCAGCATTTT,CASRETGSGQPQHF
NA,14,TRBV11-3,NA,TRBJ2-1,TGTGCCAGCAGCTTAGATCTGTCGGGGAATGAGCAGTTCTTC,CASSLDLSGNEQFF
NA,14,TRBV30,NA,TRBJ2-3,TGTGCCTGGAATCCAGCGAGATTCACAGATACGCAGTATTTT,CAWNPARFTDTQYF
NA,15,TRBV7-9,TRBD2,TRBJ2-7,TGTGCCAGCAGCCCTAGCGGGAGTCCGTCCTACGAGCAGTACTTC,CASSPSGSPSYEQYF
NA,14,TRBV11-2,TRBD1,TRBJ1-4,TGTGCCAGCAGCTTGATACAGGGGGCAGAAAAACTGTTTTTT,CASSLIQGAEKLFF
NA,14,TRBV5-5,NA,TRBJ2-2,TGTGCCAGCAGTTTTGATGTTGGCAGAGGGGAGCTGTTTTTT,CASSFDVGRGELFF
few,13,TRBV6-6,NA,TRBJ1-5,TGTGCCAGCAGTTACAACTCCGGTCAGCCCCAGCATTTT,CASSYNSGQPQHF
once,16,TRBV6-5,TRBD1,TRBJ2-3,TGTGCCAGCAGTTACTCTGGGACAGGGGTGTCAGATACGCAGTATTTT,CASSYSGTGVSDTQYF
many,16,TRBV5-5,TRBD1,TRBJ1-4,TGTGCCAGCAGCTTGGGCCAAGGACAGGGTGATGAAAAACTGTTTTTT,CASSLGQGQGDEKLFF
NA,15,TRBV10-1,NA,TRBJ1-1,TGCGCCAGCAGTGAGTCTAGCGGGGGAAACACTGAAGCTTTCTTT,CASSESSGGNTEAFF
NA,16,TRBV5-4,NA,TRBJ2-7,TGTGCCAGCAGCTTGGGAGGCGGGGCCAGCTCCTACGAGCAGTACTTC,CASSLGGGASSYEQYF
NA,15,TRBV13,TRBD1,TRBJ2-3,TGTGCCAGCAGCTTCGGGACAGGGGGCACAGATACGCAGTATTTT,CASSFGTGGTDTQYF
NA,13,TRBV3-1/TRBV3-2,NA,TRBJ2-7,TGTGCCAGCAATGGGCCAGAACCCTACGAGCAGTACTTC,CASNGPEPYEQYF
few,16,TRBV5-1,NA,TRBJ2-6,TGCGCCAGCAGCTGGGGTGCAAGGGAGGCCTCCAACGTCCTGACTTTC,CASSWGAREASNVLTF
once,12,TRBV6-2/TRBV6-3,NA,TRBJ1-2,TGTGCCAGCAGTCCCCAGGGGTATGGCTACACCTTC,CASSPQGYGYTF
once,14,TRBV16,NA,TRBJ1-1,TGTGCCAGCAGCCAATGGCGTACAGGGACTGAAGCTTTCTTT,CASSQWRTGTEAFF
NA,18,TRBV5-1,TRBD2,TRBJ2-1,TGCGCCAGCAGCCGGGGACTAGCGGGCCCAAATCCCTACAATGAGCAGTTCTTC,CASSRGLAGPNPYNEQFF
NA,14,TRBV6-4,NA,TRBJ2-7,TGTGCCAGCAGTGAACGACAGGATTCCTACGAGCAGTACTTC,CASSERQDSYEQYF
NA,15,TRBV5-5,NA,TRBJ1-6,TGTGCCAGCAGCGAACGGAGCTCCTATAATTCACCCCTCCACTTT,CASSERSSYNSPLHF
few,12,TRBV19,NA,TRBJ1-5,TGTGCCAGTAGCAGGGGTATCTGGCCCCAGCATTTT,CASSRGIWPQHF